Each of the 24 T cell receptor beta chains below was sequenced from the same sample in a study of T cell repertoires in cytomegalovirus infection. TCRdb reprocessed the reads via MiXCR and lists one record per CDR3 protein. The table includes approximately 250,000 distinct CDR3 sequences, roughly 20% detected once. The sequencing input was CD8+ T cells from PBMCs. The source of these receptors is a human donor in good health (CMV status not recorded). Some clones in this sample may be carry-over from other donors' samples.

The chain joins TRBV20-1 to TRBJ1-6, with TRBD1 as a possible D gene (5 bases). There are 14 residues in the CDR3. Germline V gene sequence: CDR1 DFQATT, CDR2 SNEGSKA (reference sequence). Trimming took off 5 bases at V and 5 bases at J, with 13 bases between the two ends. The CDR3 loop reads CSAGPDTDNSPLHF. DNA for the CDR3: TGCAGTGCTGGCCCGGACACTGATAATTCACCCCTCCACTTT.

The chain is built from TRBV14 and TRBJ2-1; D unresolved. The CDR3 is 19 residues long. Deletions cut 5 bases from V and 0 bases from J, with 23 bases between. Germline CDR1 SGHDN, CDR2 FVKESK. The CDR3 DNA reads as TGTGCCAGCAGCAAGGGTCGGGCCATCCCTTTAAGCTCCTACAATGAGCAGTTCTTC. This codes for CASSKGRAIPLSSYNEQFF.

This clonotype occurred many times. The rearrangement links TRBV7-2 to TRBJ2-3; D is uncertain. Per germline, CDR1 SGHTA and CDR2 FQGNSA. Trimming removed 4 bases from V and 4 bases from J, with 18 bases in between. The CDR3 totals 16 residues. This CDR3 is CASSSGQSWVPDTQYF. The CDR3 DNA sequence: TGTGCCAGCAGCTCGGGCCAATCATGGGTGCCAGATACGCAGTATTTT.

This clonotype was observed a few times. The chain couples TRBV28 to TRBJ2-2, with D possibly TRBD1 on 5 matching bases. Germline V gene sequence: CDR1 MDHEN, CDR2 SYDVKM. This CDR3 has 17 residues. V shed 3 bases and J shed 3 bases, with 17 bases lying between them. Here the CDR3 reads CASSFPGREGDTGELFF. CDR3 sequence (DNA): TGTGCCAGCAGTTTTCCCGGCAGGGAAGGTGACACCGGGGAGCTGTTTTTT.

Only a few counts were recorded for this clonotype. This rearrangement joins TRBV9 to TRBJ1-1; 8 positions agree with TRBD1. Germline CDR1 SGDLS, CDR2 YYNGEE. The CDR3 has 14 residues. Trimming at V came to 5 bases and at J to 4 bases, leaving 7 bases not matched to a gene. CDR3 nucleotide sequence: TGTGCCAGCAGGGAACATACAGGGGGCACTGAAGCTTTCTTT. It encodes CASREHTGGTEAFF.

The chain couples TRBV6-6 to TRBJ1-2; D is unclear. The V and J ends lost 6 bases and 8 bases respectively, with 10 bases between them. Germline CDR1 reads MNHNY; CDR2 reads SVGAGI (reference sequence). The length of the CDR3 is 11 residues. DNA for the CDR3: TGTGCCAGCAGCCGCTCAGCAGGCTACACCTTC. Its protein product is CASSRSAGYTF.

V is TRBV20-1 and J is TRBJ2-1, with 10 nucleotides matching TRBD2. V was pared by 2 bases and J by 5 bases, with 9 bases of the junction left unmatched. The germline gives CDR1 DFQATT, CDR2 SNEGSKA (reference sequence). CDR3 length equals 16 residues. CDR3 nucleotides: TGCAGTGCTAGATTAGGGACTAGCGTACGGCACAATGAGCAGTTCTTC. Translating it yields CSARLGTSVRHNEQFF.

This clonotype was observed a few times. CDR3 loop: CSARYGGAYEQYF. DNA for the CDR3: TGCAGTGCTAGATACGGGGGGGCCTACGAGCAGTACTTC. The chain recombines TRBV20-1 with TRBJ2-7, with 8 bases matching TRBD2. CDR1 is DFQATT, CDR2 SNEGSKA, per germline (reference sequence). This CDR3 contains 13 residues. V dropped 2 bases and J dropped 2; count of bases not matched to a gene: 2.

This clonotype was counted only a few times. The chain joins TRBV12-3 or TRBV12-4 to TRBJ1-1; no firm D call. The V end lost 1 base, the J end lost 8 bases, and 8 bases lay between the germline ends. This CDR3 is built from 12 residues. The CDR3 bases are TGTGCCAGCAGTTTAGGCGGGGAAGAAGCTTTCTTT. It codes for CASSLGGEEAFF.

This chain uses TRBV19 with TRBJ1-1; tentative D call: TRBD1 (5 bases). This CDR3 spans 12 amino acids. Germline V gene data show CDR1 as LNHDA and CDR2 as SQIVND (reference sequence). V was trimmed by 7 bases and J by 7 bases, leaving 13 bases between them. The CDR3 region has the DNA TGTGCCAGTAACGCCCAAGGGGTTGAAGCTTTCTTT. Protein sequence: CASNAQGVEAFF.

Only a few counts were recorded for this clonotype. The V and J genes are TRBV12-3 or TRBV12-4 and TRBJ2-3, with TRBD1 as a possible D gene (5 bases). This CDR3 comprises 14 residues. V lost 7 bases, J lost 5 bases, and 16 bases lay in between. Written as DNA, the CDR3 is TGTGCCAGCATAAAGTCCAGCAGGGAAGATACGCAGTATTTT. Translated: CASIKSSREDTQYF.

This sequence joins TRBV6-6 and TRBJ1-1; D gene ambiguous. The CDR3 totals 14 residues. Trimming took off 0 bases at V and 2 bases at J, with 7 bases between the two ends. Germline lookup yields CDR1 MNHNY and CDR2 SVGAGI (reference sequence). CDR3 residues: CASSYSPFNTEAFF. Here the CDR3 DNA reads TGTGCCAGCAGTTACTCCCCGTTCAACACTGAAGCTTTCTTT.

The CDR3 DNA follows: TGTGCCAGCAGTCCCCTAGCGGGGGGATACAATGAGCAGTTCTTC. This codes for CASSPLAGGYNEQFF. The rearrangement links TRBV6-6 to TRBJ2-1; 11 nucleotides match TRBD2. The germline gives CDR1 MNHNY, CDR2 SVGAGI (reference sequence). After removal of 5 bases from V and 4 bases from J, the junction contained 4 bases not matched to a gene. There are 15 residues in the CDR3.

This clonotype was observed at least ten times. The chain is built from TRBV12-3 or TRBV12-4 and TRBJ2-7; weak D call: TRBD1 (5 bases). CDR3 length: 18 amino acids. V shed 5 bases and J shed 0 bases, with 23 bases lying between them. The CDR3 DNA is TGTGCCAGCAGTAAAGGGGAACGGTTGGGCCAGGACTCCTACGAGCAGTACTTC. This codes for CASSKGERLGQDSYEQYF.

This clonotype was observed a few times. This rearrangement joins TRBV7-9 to TRBJ1-1, with 7 bases fitting TRBD1. Germline loops: CDR1 SEHNR, CDR2 FQNEAQ (reference sequence). V was pared by 5 bases and J by 4 bases, with 10 bases of the junction left unmatched. The CDR3 runs 15 residues. The CDR3 is CASSTLGGGGTEAFF. Written as DNA, the CDR3 is TGTGCCAGCAGCACACTAGGAGGGGGCGGCACTGAAGCTTTCTTT.

This clonotype came up a few times. The CDR3 is CSVIRSSLNEQFF. CDR3 DNA sequence: TGCAGCGTTATCCGGTCCTCCTTGAATGAGCAGTTCTTC. This chain links TRBV29-1 with TRBJ2-1; D is uncertain. The V gene's germline CDR1 is SQVTM and CDR2 ANQGSEA. This CDR3 contains 13 residues. The germline V and J ends were trimmed by 5 bases and 7 bases, with 15 bases remaining between them.

In its sample, this clonotype was seen many times. The chain couples TRBV7-9 to TRBJ2-1, with D maybe TRBD1 (5 bases). This CDR3 contains 16 residues. Germline V lookup: CDR1 SEHNR, CDR2 FQNEAQ (reference sequence). V shed 2 bases and J shed 4 bases, with 15 bases lying between them. As DNA, the CDR3 is TGTGCCAGCAGCTTACAGGACATTGGGGTGTACAATGAGCAGTTCTTC. Its translation is CASSLQDIGVYNEQFF.

J is TRBJ1-1 and V is TRBV20-1, with 8 bases lining up with TRBD1. With 0 bases clipped from V and 4 bases from J, the junction kept 10 bases outside the gene matches. This CDR3 comprises 16 residues. The V gene's germline CDR1 is DFQATT and CDR2 SNEGSKA (reference sequence). The CDR3 sequence is CSARDSSGDRGTEAFF. The DNA for the CDR3 is TGCAGTGCTAGAGATTCTTCCGGAGACAGGGGCACTGAAGCTTTCTTT.

There are a few counts of this clonotype. This chain uses TRBV13 with TRBJ2-4; D gene unclear. Looked up from germline, CDR1 is PRHDT and CDR2 is FYEKMQ (reference sequence). There are 15 residues in the CDR3. The V and J ends lost 1 base and 1 base respectively, with 8 bases between them. CDR3: CASSLETEAKNIQYF. CDR3 in DNA: TGTGCCAGCAGCTTAGAGACGGAGGCCAAAAACATTCAGTACTTC.

This rearrangement joins TRBV7-8 to TRBJ2-2; D not resolved. Germline CDR1 and CDR2: SGHVS and FQNEAQ. V dropped 2 bases and J dropped 2 bases, with 9 bases sitting between them. This CDR3 has 15 amino acids. CDR3 nucleotides: TGTGCCAGCAGCTTATTCGCGGACAACACCGGGGAGCTGTTTTTT. This encodes CASSLFADNTGELFF.

This clonotype was seen only a few times. The chain combines TRBV12-3 or TRBV12-4 with TRBJ2-1; the D gene is possibly TRBD2 (5 bases). The V and J ends lost 3 bases and 1 base respectively, with 7 bases between them. This CDR3 is built from 14 residues. The CDR3 sequence: CASSFWESYNEQFF. CDR3 sequence (DNA): TGTGCCAGCAGTTTTTGGGAGTCCTACAATGAGCAGTTCTTC.

This clonotype was detected only a few times. The chain has TRBV12-3 or TRBV12-4 and TRBJ1-5; 10 positions match TRBD1. The CDR3 is made up of 15 amino acids. The J segment lost 5 bases and the V segment lost 4 bases, leaving 5 bases of the junction unmatched. CDR3 nucleotide sequence: TGTGCCAGCAGTTCCGGGACAGGGGCGGATCAGCCCCAGCATTTT. It codes for CASSSGTGADQPQHF.

This clonotype showed up many times. The genes are TRBV27 and TRBJ1-6; 7 bases line up with TRBD1. The CDR3 totals 15 residues. V shed 7 bases and J 9 bases; nucleotides not matched to a gene: 12. CDR1 is MNHEY, CDR2 SMNVEV, per germline (reference sequence). The CDR3, as DNA: TGTGCCAGCAACACTAGGGGGCGAGGAACTTCACCCCTCCACTTT. It specifies CASNTRGRGTSPLHF.

This clonotype was seen many times. V usage is TRBV7-2 and J usage is TRBJ2-7; tentatively, D is TRBD2 (7 bases). V was trimmed by 1 base and J by 3 bases, leaving 16 bases between them. Germline loops: CDR1 SGHTA, CDR2 FQGNSA. The CDR3 sequence is 16 residues long. CDR3 nucleotide sequence: TGTGCCAGCAGCTTAGGAGGGACTACAGGGCTCTACGAGCAGTACTTC. Its protein is CASSLGGTTGLYEQYF.